The 8 T cell receptor beta chains given below trace back to one sample, sequenced in a study of T cell responses to AZD1222 COVID-19 vaccine. Assay used: immunoSEQ multiplex PCR; TCRdb lists only in-frame clones, some missing. The table lists 75,000 to 85,000 clones, 70% to 90% of them singletons. The sample was peripheral blood, taken 28 days after the second AZD1222 dose. These receptors all stem from an adult who received the AZD1222 COVID-19 vaccine.

This chain uses TRBV29-1 with TRBJ2-1, with D possibly matching TRBD1 (5 bases). Germline V gene sequence: CDR1 SQVTM, CDR2 ANQGSEA. This CDR3 comprises 12 residues. Trimming took off 6 bases at V and 4 bases at J, with 10 bases between the two ends. Here the CDR3 DNA reads TGCAGCGTCTCGACAGTATACAATGAGCAGTTCTTC. Translating it yields CSVSTVYNEQFF.

The chain uses TRBV30 and TRBJ2-1, with 11 bases that match TRBD1. From germline, CDR1 is GTSNPN and CDR2 SVGIG (reference sequence). J lost 0 bases, V lost 5 bases, and 18 bases had no gene match. There are 20 residues in the CDR3. In DNA form, the CDR3 reads TGTGCCTGGGACCCAGTGGACAGGGGGCTGTCCGGGGGCTCCTACAATGAGCAGTTCTTC. Amino acid sequence: CAWDPVDRGLSGGSYNEQFF.

The V call is TRBV7-3, the J call TRBJ1-6; D is possibly TRBD1 (5 bases). The germline V and J ends were trimmed by 1 base and 9 bases, with 13 bases remaining between them. Germline V gene data show CDR1 as SGHTA and CDR2 as FQGTGA. The CDR3 is 15 amino acids. The CDR3 DNA is TGTGCCAGCAGCTTAAGTTTAGGGGCAAGTTCACCCCTCCACTTT. Protein sequence: CASSLSLGASSPLHF.

In its sample, this clone was seen a few times. The chain is built from TRBV5-1 and TRBJ1-1; D perhaps matches TRBD1 (5 bases). Germline CDR1 and CDR2: SGHRS and YFSETQ. The CDR3 sequence is 14 residues long. Deletions cut 4 bases from V and 0 bases from J, with 10 bases between. CDR3 nucleotide sequence: TGCGCCAGCAGCGCTCAGGGCCTGAACACTGAAGCTTTCTTT. This translates into CASSAQGLNTEAFF.

This chain links TRBV7-2 with TRBJ1-5; D gene unclear. The V end was cut by 5 bases, the J end by 3 bases, with 11 bases between. The CDR3 loop spans 14 amino acids. From germline, CDR1 is SGHTA and CDR2 FQGNSA. The chain's CDR3 is CASSAARLNQPQHF. The CDR3 DNA sequence: TGTGCCAGCAGCGCCGCTCGGCTCAATCAGCCCCAGCATTTT.

The rearrangement uses TRBV4-3 and TRBJ2-5; D remains ambiguous. Trimming cost V 1 base and J 5 bases, with 11 bases left between them. CDR3 length: 14 amino acids. CDR1 is LGHNA, CDR2 YSLEER, per germline. CDR3 sequence reads: CASSQVRLQETQYF. For the CDR3, the DNA is TGCGCCAGCAGCCAAGTTAGGCTACAGGAGACCCAGTACTTC.

The genes are TRBV6-2 or TRBV6-3 and TRBJ2-3; the D is unclear. With 3 bases removed from V and 0 bases from J, the gap between germline ends came to 13 bases. CDR3 size: 16 residues. Germline V gives CDR1 MNHEY, CDR2 SVGEGT. For the CDR3, the DNA is TGTGCCAGCAGTTATCCCTCGTCCCTCAGCACAGATACGCAGTATTTT. Translated: CASSYPSSLSTDTQYF.

This chain joins TRBV7-9 and TRBJ1-1; D is unclear. V gave up 11 bases and J gave up 9 bases, with 16 bases separating them. The germline CDR1 and CDR2 sequences are SEHNR and FQNEAQ (reference sequence). There are 11 residues in the CDR3. The CDR3 DNA follows: TGTGCCCCCGGCCGCGATGAGCAAGCTTTCTTT. Its translation: CAPGRDEQAFF. Complete variable domain (other parts from reference TRBV7-9 and TRBJ1-1): DTGVSQNPRHKITKRGQNVTFRCDPISEHNRLYWYRQTLGQGPEFLTYFQNEAQLEKSRLLSDRFSAERPKGSFSTLEIQRTEQGDSAMYLCAPGRDEQAFFGQGTRLTVV.